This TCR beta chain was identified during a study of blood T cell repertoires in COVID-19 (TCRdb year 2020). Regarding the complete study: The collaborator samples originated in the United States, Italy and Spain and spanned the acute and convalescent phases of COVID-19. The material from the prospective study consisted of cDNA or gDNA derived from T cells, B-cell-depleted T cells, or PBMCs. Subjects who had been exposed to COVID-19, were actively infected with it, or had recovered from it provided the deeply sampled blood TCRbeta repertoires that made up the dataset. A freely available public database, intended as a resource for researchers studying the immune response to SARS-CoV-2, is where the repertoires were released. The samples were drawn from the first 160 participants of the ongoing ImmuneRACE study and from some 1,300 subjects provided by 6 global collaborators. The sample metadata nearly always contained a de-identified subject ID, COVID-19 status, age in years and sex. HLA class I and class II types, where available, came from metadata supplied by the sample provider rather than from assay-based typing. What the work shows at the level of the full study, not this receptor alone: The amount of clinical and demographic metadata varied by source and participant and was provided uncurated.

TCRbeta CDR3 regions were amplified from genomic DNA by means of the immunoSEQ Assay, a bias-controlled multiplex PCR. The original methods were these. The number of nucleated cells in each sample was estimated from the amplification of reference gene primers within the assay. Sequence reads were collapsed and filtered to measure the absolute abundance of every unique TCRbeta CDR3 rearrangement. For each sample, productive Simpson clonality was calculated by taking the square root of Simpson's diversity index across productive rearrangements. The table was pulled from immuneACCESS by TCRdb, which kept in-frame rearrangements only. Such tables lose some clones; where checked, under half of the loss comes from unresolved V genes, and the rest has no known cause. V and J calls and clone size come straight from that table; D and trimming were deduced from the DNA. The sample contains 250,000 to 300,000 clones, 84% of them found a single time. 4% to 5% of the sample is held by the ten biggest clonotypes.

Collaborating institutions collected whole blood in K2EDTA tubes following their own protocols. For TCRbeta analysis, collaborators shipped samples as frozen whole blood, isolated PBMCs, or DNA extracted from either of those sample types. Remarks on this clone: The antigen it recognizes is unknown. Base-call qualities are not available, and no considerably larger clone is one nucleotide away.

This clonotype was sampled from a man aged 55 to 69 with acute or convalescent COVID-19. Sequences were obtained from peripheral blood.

The CDR3 region has the sequence CASSPRDRASYEQYF. The nucleotides read TGTGCCAGCAGCCCCCGGGACAGGGCGTCCTACGAGCAGTACTTC. The V and J genes are TRBV7-9 and TRBJ2-7, with TRBD1 identical over 9 junction bases. Unmatched junction bases come to 6, with V trimmed by 5 bases and J by 1 base. The CDR3 runs 15 amino acids, cysteine and phenylalanine included. The retained sequence is limited to the CDR3, 45 bases, with the frame set at the first base. CDR1 and CDR2 (SEHNR, FQNEAQ) derive from the germline V gene (reference sequence).